This entry lists 25 T cell receptor beta chains sequenced from one sample in a study of cytomegalovirus exposure and HLA in healthy donors. Only in-frame clones appear in the TCRdb table, and some are missing; sequencing was by immunoSEQ multiplex PCR. Of some 140,000 clones in the sample, approximately 86% were seen once. The sequencing input was PBMCs. These receptors were collected from a man younger than 30 in good health and CMV-seropositive.

The J gene is TRBJ2-2, the V gene TRBV9, with 7 bases identical to TRBD2. Trimming removed 0 bases from V and 5 bases from J; junction bases left unmatched: 10. The CDR3 length is 17 residues. CDR1 is SGDLS and CDR2 is YYNGEE in the germline V gene. CDR3 sequence (DNA): TGTGCCAGCAGCGTAGTGATCGGGGAGGGATGGACCGGGGAGCTGTTTTTT. Its translation: CASSVVIGEGWTGELFF.

In DNA form, the CDR3 reads TGTGCCTGGAGTCGCAGCGGAGCGGGGGCCTACGAGCAGTACTTC. Amino acid sequence: CAWSRSGAGAYEQYF. The rearrangement uses TRBV30 and TRBJ2-7; 8 bases line up with TRBD2. V gave up 2 bases and J gave up 2 bases; unmatched junction bases: 8. The germline CDR1 and CDR2 sequences are GTSNPN and SVGIG (reference sequence). This CDR3 comprises 15 residues. Combining the CDR3 with reference TRBV30 and TRBJ2-7 gives the whole variable domain SQTIHQWPATLVQPVGSPLSLECTVEGTSNPNLYWYRQAAGRGLQLLFYSVGIGQISSEVPQNLSASRPQDRQFILSSKKLLLSDSGFYLCAWSRSGAGAYEQYFGPGTRLTVT.

The genes are TRBV29-1 and TRBJ2-3; possible D gene TRBD2, 7 bases. V was pared by 4 bases and J by 8 bases, with 10 bases between. There are 11 residues in the CDR3. Germline loops: CDR1 SQVTM, CDR2 ANQGSEA. The CDR3 reads CSVVRGGTQYF. The CDR3 nucleotides are TGCAGCGTTGTAAGGGGGGGTACGCAGTATTTT.

The chain employs TRBV7-2 and TRBJ1-5, with D maybe TRBD1 (6 bases). V lost 5 bases and J lost 0, with 11 bases in between. This CDR3 is built from 15 residues. The germline gives CDR1 SGHTA, CDR2 FQGNSA. CDR3 loop: CASSKGGYSNQPQHF. CDR3 nucleotides: TGTGCCAGCAGCAAAGGGGGTTATAGCAATCAGCCCCAGCATTTT.

The chain employs TRBV29-1 and TRBJ1-1; TRBD1 might be the D (6 bases). CDR1 is SQVTM and CDR2 is ANQGSEA in the germline V gene. The CDR3 extends over 15 amino acids. Trimming removed 7 bases at V and 3 bases at J, with 21 bases between. CDR3 residues: CSATMTTGHDTEAFF. CDR3 DNA: TGCAGCGCAACCATGACAACAGGGCACGACACTGAAGCTTTCTTT.

This chain connects TRBV6-6 to TRBJ2-1; no reliable D call. Germline CDR1 MNHNY, CDR2 SVGAGI (reference sequence). Trimming shortened V by 5 bases and J by 6 bases, and 5 bases separated the two germline ends. CDR3 length: 11 residues. The CDR3 reads CASSAINEQFF. The CDR3 nucleotides read TGTGCCAGCAGTGCTATCAATGAGCAGTTCTTC.

The rearrangement joins TRBV7-8 to TRBJ1-1, with 9 bases aligning to TRBD1. Germline values: CDR1 SGHVS, CDR2 FQNEAQ. The CDR3 extends over 18 amino acids. V gave up 5 bases and J gave up 1 base; unmatched junction bases: 14. CDR3 region: CASSAIPRQGVRNTEAFF. In DNA, the CDR3 is TGTGCCAGCAGCGCCATTCCCCGACAGGGGGTCAGGAACACTGAAGCTTTCTTT.

The V gene is TRBV27, the J gene TRBJ1-2, with D possibly being TRBD1 (5 bases). CDR3 length equals 12 residues. The V end was cut by 6 bases, the J end by 4 bases, with 9 bases between. Germline CDR1 is MNHEY and CDR2 is SMNVEV (reference sequence). CDR3 loop: CASRDTPYGYTF. CDR3 nucleotide sequence: TGTGCCAGCAGGGACACCCCCTATGGCTACACCTTC.

The rearrangement links TRBV9 to TRBJ1-4, with TRBD1 identical over 7 bases. Germline values: CDR1 SGDLS, CDR2 YYNGEE. The CDR3 contains 15 residues. The trim removed 1 base at V and 5 bases at J, leaving 5 bases unmatched. The DNA for the CDR3 is TGTGCCAGCAGCGTATCGGGGACAGCAAATGAAAAACTGTTTTTT. Its translation: CASSVSGTANEKLFF.

The gene calls are TRBV7-9 and TRBJ1-2; D not certain. The CDR3 sequence is 17 residues long. V was shortened by 4 bases and J by 0 bases, with 18 bases between the two germline ends. Germline assignment: CDR1 SEHNR and CDR2 FQNEAQ (reference sequence). This CDR3 is CASSSPSGLEANYGYTF. CDR3 coding DNA: TGTGCCAGCAGCTCCCCAAGCGGACTGGAAGCTAACTATGGCTACACCTTC.

This chain joins TRBV7-3 and TRBJ1-2, with a possible D match to TRBD1 (5 bases). This CDR3 region has 13 residues. The V end was cut by 8 bases, the J end by 6 bases, with 16 bases between. Germline values: CDR1 SGHTA, CDR2 FQGTGA. The DNA of the CDR3 is TGTGCCAGCTCTCGGGCTGGGGCGGATGGCTACACCTTC. This codes for CASSRAGADGYTF. Filled out from reference TRBV7-3 and TRBJ1-2, the complete variable domain reads GAGVSQTPSNKVTEKGKYVELRCDPISGHTALYWYRQSLGQGPEFLIYFQGTGAADDSGLPNDRFFAVRPEGSVSTLKIQRTERGDSAVYLCASSRAGADGYTFGSGTRLTVV.

This sequence joins TRBV9 and TRBJ1-2, with 9 positions matching TRBD1. V gave up 0 bases and J gave up 8 bases; unmatched junction bases: 11. The germline V gene has CDR1 SGDLS and CDR2 YYNGEE. The CDR3 is 16 amino acids. The CDR3 region has the DNA TGTGCCAGCAGCGTAGAGATGAAAGGGACAGGGAGAGGCTACACCTTC. It yields the protein CASSVEMKGTGRGYTF. Filled out from reference TRBV9 and TRBJ1-2, the complete variable domain reads DSGVTQTPKHLITATGQRVTLRCSPRSGDLSVYWYQQSLDQGLQFLIQYYNGEERAKGNILERFSAQQFPDLHSELNLSSLELGDSALYFCASSVEMKGTGRGYTFGSGTRLTVV.

The chain recombines TRBV4-3 with TRBJ2-1; 9 bases match TRBD2. Trimming at V came to 0 bases and at J to 4 bases, leaving 7 bases not matched to a gene. The CDR3 loop spans 17 amino acids. Germline CDR1 reads LGHNA; CDR2 reads YSLEER. The CDR3 coding sequence is TGCGCCAGCAGCCAAGAATGGCGGGGGGGCCCATACAATGAGCAGTTCTTC. It is translated as CASSQEWRGGPYNEQFF.

This chain uses TRBV11-2 with TRBJ2-1; 10 nucleotides align to TRBD2. The CDR3 runs 16 residues. V was clipped by 5 bases and J by 6 bases; unmatched bases: 10. Germline values: CDR1 SGHAT, CDR2 FQNNGV. CDR3 coding DNA: TGTGCCAGCAGCCCCCCGCTAGCGGGAGCCCCCAATGAGCAGTTCTTC. Translation gives CASSPPLAGAPNEQFF.

The rearrangement joins TRBV27 to TRBJ1-1; tentative D call: TRBD1 (6 bases). Trimming cost V 2 bases and J 4 bases, with 11 bases left between them. The CDR3 runs 14 residues. Germline V gives CDR1 MNHEY, CDR2 SMNVEV (reference sequence). In nucleotides, the CDR3 is TGTGCCAGCAGTTTACTAGGGGGGGGCACTGAAGCTTTCTTT. It translates to CASSLLGGGTEAFF.

The chain is built from TRBV4-1 and TRBJ1-1; TRBD1 agrees at 8 bases. CDR1 and CDR2 (germline): MGHRA, YSYEKL. The CDR3 consists of 16 residues. Unmatched junction bases numbered 9, after V lost 1 base and J lost 5 bases. In nucleotides, the CDR3 is TGCGCCAGCAGCCAAGCGGAAGGACAGGGCGGGACTGAAGCTTTCTTT. Its protein product is CASSQAEGQGGTEAFF.

J is TRBJ1-4 and V is TRBV6-6, with 8 bases aligning to TRBD1. V was pared by 4 bases and J by 8 bases, with 9 bases of the junction left unmatched. In germline, CDR1 is MNHNY, CDR2 SVGAGI (reference sequence). The CDR3 is made up of 15 amino acids. The CDR3 loop reads CASSLLTGAGEKLFF. In DNA, the CDR3 is TGTGCCAGCAGTTTGTTGACAGGGGCCGGGGAAAAACTGTTTTTT.

V and J are TRBV6-1 and TRBJ1-1; D is ambiguous. CDR3 size: 12 residues. V lost 1 base and J 4 bases, leaving 4 bases between the germline ends. CDR1 is MNHNS and CDR2 is SASEGT in the germline V gene. This chain's CDR3 is CASSEDITEAFF. In DNA, the CDR3 is TGTGCCAGCAGTGAAGACATCACTGAAGCTTTCTTT.

This clone is a singleton in its sample. The chain links TRBV13 to TRBJ2-7; 11 bases are a match to TRBD2. The germline V gene encodes CDR1 PRHDT and CDR2 FYEKMQ (reference sequence). The J segment lost 5 bases and the V segment lost 4 bases, leaving 7 bases of the junction unmatched. This CDR3 is 15 amino acids long. CDR3: CASSSIAGGRNEQYF. The CDR3 coding sequence is TGTGCCAGCAGCTCCATAGCGGGAGGGCGTAACGAGCAGTACTTC.

This clone was recorded once. The rearrangement joins TRBV30 to TRBJ1-3, with no clear D. Deletions cut 2 bases from V and 0 bases from J, with 5 bases between. Looked up from germline, CDR1 is GTSNPN and CDR2 is SVGIG (reference sequence). This CDR3 has 13 amino acids. Here the CDR3 DNA reads TGTGCCTGGAGTTGGCTCTCTGGAAACACCATATATTTT. It codes for CAWSWLSGNTIYF.

The chain uses TRBV4-3 and TRBJ1-2; 8 nucleotides line up with TRBD1. Germline-derived CDR1 and CDR2 are LGHNA and YSLEER. CDR3 length equals 13 residues. The V gene end was trimmed by 3 bases and the J gene end by 7 bases; junction bases not matched to a gene: 4. The CDR3 is CASSQDRAGGYTF. The CDR3, as DNA: TGCGCCAGCAGCCAGGACAGGGCTGGTGGCTACACCTTC.

This chain uses TRBV6-6 with TRBJ1-4, with 10 bases matching TRBD1. Germline trimming cut 6 bases from V and 6 bases from J; bases unmatched to any gene: 4. Germline loops: CDR1 MNHNY, CDR2 SVGAGI (reference sequence). The CDR3 loop spans 14 amino acids. The CDR3 DNA sequence: TGTGCCAGCAGCCTCGGACAGGGGGATGAAAAACTGTTTTTT. Translated, it gives CASSLGQGDEKLFF.

The chain combines TRBV6-1 with TRBJ1-1, with D perhaps TRBD1 (5 bases). Trimming removed 2 bases at V and 5 bases at J, with 9 bases between. There are 13 residues in the CDR3. Germline values: CDR1 MNHNS, CDR2 SASEGT. Here the CDR3 DNA reads TGTGCCAGCAGTGAATGGGGGGTGACTGAAGCTTTCTTT. Its protein product is CASSEWGVTEAFF.

V usage is TRBV5-4 and J usage is TRBJ1-3; TRBD1 aligns across 8 bases. With V trimmed by 4 bases and J by 0 bases, 6 bases remained unmatched. Germline CDR1 reads SGHNT; CDR2 reads YYREEE (reference sequence). The length of the CDR3 is 16 residues. The CDR3 DNA reads TGTGCCAGCAGCCCCGGACAGGGTCTCTCTGGAAACACCATATATTTT. Translation: CASSPGQGLSGNTIYF. Looking up the rest from reference TRBV5-4 and TRBJ1-3 gives the full variable domain: ETGVTQSPTHLIKTRGQQVTLRCSSQSGHNTVSWYQQALGQGPQFIFQYYREEENGRGNFPPRFSGLQFPNYSSELNVNALELDDSALYLCASSPGQGLSGNTIYFGEGSWLTVV.

The chain combines TRBV30 with TRBJ2-7; no clear D. V lost 4 bases, J lost 5 bases, and 21 bases lay in between. The germline V gene encodes CDR1 GTSNPN and CDR2 SVGIG (reference sequence). CDR3 length equals 15 residues. The CDR3 protein is CAWTSPVKLFHEQYF. The CDR3 DNA sequence: TGTGCCTGGACCTCCCCGGTTAAACTCTTCCACGAGCAGTACTTC.